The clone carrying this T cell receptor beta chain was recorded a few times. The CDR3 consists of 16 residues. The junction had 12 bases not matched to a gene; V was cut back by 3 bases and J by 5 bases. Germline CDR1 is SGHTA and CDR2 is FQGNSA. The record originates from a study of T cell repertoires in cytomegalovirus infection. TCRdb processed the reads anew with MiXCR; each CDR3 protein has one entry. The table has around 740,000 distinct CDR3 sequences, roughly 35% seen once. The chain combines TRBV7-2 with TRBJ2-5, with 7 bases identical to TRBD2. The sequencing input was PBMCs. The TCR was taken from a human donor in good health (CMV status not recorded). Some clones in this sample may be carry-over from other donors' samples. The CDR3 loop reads CASSFQPAGIGETQYF. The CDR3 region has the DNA TGTGCCAGCAGCTTCCAGCCAGCGGGGATCGGGGAGACCCAGTACTTC.